What follows are 20 T cell receptor beta chains derived from one specimen sequenced in a study of shared clonotypes between healthy human individuals. Method: immunoSEQ multiplex PCR; TCRdb's copy keeps in-frame clones and lacks some. The table lists roughly 2.1 million clones, about 92% of them singletons, with more than 1.5% in the top ten. CD45RO-negative, CCR7-positively selected cells formed the naive CD8 fraction, excluding terminally differentiated effector memory CD45RA+ cells. Material: naive CD8+ T cells from PBMCs. These receptors all come from a man aged 18 to 29 in good health. Some clones in this sample may be carry-over from other donors' samples.

The chain uses TRBV19 and TRBJ2-7; D is ambiguous. The CDR3 spans 15 residues. Germline V gene lookup returns CDR1 LNHDA and CDR2 SQIVND (reference sequence). With 0 bases removed from V and 3 bases from J, the gap between germline ends came to 12 bases. CDR3 loop: CASSIDGVRVYEQYF. CDR3 DNA: TGTGCCAGTAGTATAGATGGTGTCCGGGTCTACGAGCAGTACTTC.

V gene TRBV6-5 combines with J gene TRBJ2-2; D ambiguous. The CDR3 covers 15 residues. The germline V and J ends were trimmed by 5 bases and 6 bases, with 16 bases remaining between them. Germline V gives CDR1 MNHEY, CDR2 SVGAGI. Here the CDR3 DNA reads TGTGCCAGCAGTCCGCATCACCGCCGCCCCGGGGAGCTGTTTTTT. Amino acids: CASSPHHRRPGELFF.

A remark on this clone: This sample also contains other DNA sequences that code for the same CDR3. CDR3 DNA: TGTGCCAGCAGCTTAGCTTCCAATGAGCAGTTCTTC. It yields the protein CASSLASNEQFF. This chain joins TRBV7-9 and TRBJ2-1; D unresolved. Trimming cost V 0 bases and J 6 bases, with 3 bases left between them. The length of the CDR3 is 12 residues. The germline CDR1 and CDR2 sequences are SEHNR and FQNEAQ (reference sequence).

This clone showed up just once. This rearrangement joins TRBV19 to TRBJ1-1; no clear D. V lost 10 bases, J lost 1 base, and 10 bases lay in between. The CDR3 length is 12 residues. Per germline, CDR1 LNHDA and CDR2 SQIVND (reference sequence). In DNA, the CDR3 is TGTGCCATCTGGACTGCGAACACTGAAGCTTTCTTT. This gives the protein CAIWTANTEAFF.

This clone was recorded once. The sample holds other DNA sequences that translate to the same CDR3. The J gene is TRBJ2-3, the V gene TRBV9; D is undetermined. This CDR3 contains 13 residues. V was clipped by 4 bases and J by 2 bases, with 8 bases between them. Looked up from germline, CDR1 is SGDLS and CDR2 is YYNGEE. CDR3 sequence: CASSTRITDTQYF. The CDR3 coding sequence is TGTGCCAGCAGCACCCGGATCACAGATACGCAGTATTTT.

Notes on this clone: This sample also contains other DNA sequences that code for the same CDR3. This sequence joins TRBV9 and TRBJ2-6, with D unclear. V lost 5 bases and J lost 3, with 0 bases in between. The CDR3 loop spans 11 amino acids. Germline V CDR1 and CDR2: SGDLS, YYNGEE. This chain's CDR3 is CASSGANVLTF. The CDR3 coding sequence is TGTGCCAGCAGTGGGGCCAACGTCCTGACTTTC.

The chain employs TRBV2 and TRBJ1-4, with TRBD1 matching over 7 bases. Germline V gene sequence: CDR1 SNHLY, CDR2 FYNNEI. This CDR3 has 15 residues. V gave up 6 bases and J gave up 8 bases; unmatched junction bases: 12. In DNA, the CDR3 is TGTGCCAGCAGACAGGGGCCTTCCAGGGACGAAAAACTGTTTTTT. Its translation: CASRQGPSRDEKLFF.

The CDR3 region is CASSKTSLAGGVGETQYF. The DNA of the CDR3 is TGTGCCAGCAGTAAAACTAGTCTAGCGGGAGGGGTGGGAGAGACCCAGTACTTC. The chain uses TRBV2 and TRBJ2-5; 12 bases align to TRBD2. This CDR3 region has 18 residues. Looked up from germline, CDR1 is SNHLY and CDR2 is FYNNEI. The J segment lost 4 bases and the V segment lost 5 bases, leaving 14 bases of the junction unmatched.

The gene calls are TRBV7-6 and TRBJ2-1; TRBD1 matches at 7 bases. This CDR3 is 15 amino acids long. CDR1 and CDR2 from the germline V gene are SGHVS and FNYEAQ. With 4 bases clipped from V and 4 bases from J, the junction kept 7 bases outside the gene matches. In nucleotides, the CDR3 is TGTGCCAGCAGCTCCCGGGACAGATTATACAATGAGCAGTTCTTC. Translating it yields CASSSRDRLYNEQFF.

This chain connects TRBV15 to TRBJ2-1, with 14 bases fitting TRBD2. The V segment lost 0 bases and the J segment 6 bases; nucleotides outside the gene matches: 4. The CDR3 has 17 residues. Germline assignment: CDR1 LNHNV and CDR2 YYDKDF (reference sequence). CDR3 nucleotides: TGTGCCACCAGCAGAGAGGGACTAGCGGGAGAATTCAATGAGCAGTTCTTC. The encoded protein is CATSREGLAGEFNEQFF.

This sequence joins TRBV28 and TRBJ1-3, with D tentatively TRBD1 (5 bases). The CDR3 contains 14 residues. The germline V and J ends were trimmed by 5 bases and 4 bases, with 12 bases remaining between them. The germline gives CDR1 MDHEN, CDR2 SYDVKM. The chain's CDR3 is CASSPGTFGNTIYF. In nucleotides, the CDR3 is TGTGCCAGCAGTCCAGGGACGTTCGGAAACACCATATATTTT.

The CDR3 loop reads CASTLHRQNYDEKLFF. CDR3 coding DNA: TGTGCCAGCACCCTCCATAGACAGAACTATGATGAAAAACTGTTTTTT. The rearrangement links TRBV21-1 to TRBJ1-4; TRBD1, the D gene given by the table, was not confirmed from the DNA. TRBV21-1 is recorded as a pseudogene. This CDR3 is built from 16 residues.

The rearrangement joins TRBV15 to TRBJ1-1; tentatively, D is TRBD1 (5 bases). V gave up 4 bases and J gave up 1 base, with 16 bases separating them. This CDR3 spans 16 amino acids. CDR1 is LNHNV, CDR2 YYDKDF, per germline (reference sequence). CDR3 sequence: CATSTPPWGENTEAFF. CDR3 DNA sequence: TGTGCCACCAGCACCCCCCCCTGGGGGGAGAACACTGAAGCTTTCTTT. The full variable domain, with the rest looked up from reference TRBV15 and TRBJ1-1, is DAMVIQNPRYQVTQFGKPVTLSCSQTLNHNVMYWYQQKSSQAPKLLFHYYDKDFNNEADTPDNFQSRRPNTSFCFLDIRSPGLGDTAMYLCATSTPPWGENTEAFFGQGTRLTVV.

The V and J genes are TRBV29-1 and TRBJ1-1; D remains unclear. Deletions cut 6 bases from V and 1 base from J, with 6 bases between. Germline V CDR1 and CDR2: SQVTM, ANQGSEA. This CDR3 region has 11 residues. CDR3 residues: CSVDGNTEAFF. The DNA for the CDR3 is TGCAGCGTGGACGGGAACACTGAAGCTTTCTTT.

V is TRBV29-1 and J is TRBJ1-2; D might be TRBD1 (5 bases). V lost 6 bases, J lost 3 bases, and 11 bases lay in between. This CDR3 has 12 amino acids. Germline loops: CDR1 SQVTM, CDR2 ANQGSEA. This CDR3 is CSVPRVDYGYTF. The CDR3 nucleotides read TGCAGCGTGCCCAGGGTAGACTATGGCTACACCTTC.

This clone was observed a handful of times. The same CDR3 also results from other DNA sequences found in this sample. This rearrangement joins TRBV27 to TRBJ2-3; D remains ambiguous. Germline V gives CDR1 MNHEY, CDR2 SMNVEV (reference sequence). Trimming left V 2 bases short and J 4 bases short, with 4 bases between. The CDR3 consists of 12 residues. The CDR3 is CASSLPPDTQYF. The CDR3, as DNA: TGTGCCAGCAGTTTACCCCCAGATACGCAGTATTTT.

The chain uses TRBV11-1 and TRBJ1-1, with 9 bases aligning to TRBD1. CDR3 length: 13 amino acids. The J segment lost 6 bases and the V segment lost 4 bases, leaving 3 bases of the junction unmatched. The germline V gene encodes CDR1 SGHAT and CDR2 FQDESV (reference sequence). The chain's CDR3 is CASSSDRGAEAFF. In DNA form, the CDR3 reads TGTGCCAGCAGCTCGGACAGGGGTGCTGAAGCTTTCTTT.

V and J are TRBV5-1 and TRBJ2-3; weak D call: TRBD2 (5 bases). Trimming took 1 base from V and 3 from J, leaving 9 bases between them. The CDR3 is made up of 14 amino acids. In germline, CDR1 is SGHRS, CDR2 YFSETQ. The chain's CDR3 is CASSLNWRTDTQYF. CDR3 nucleotide sequence: TGCGCCAGCAGCTTGAATTGGAGGACAGATACGCAGTATTTT.

The V gene is TRBV5-1, the J gene TRBJ2-2; a weak D match, TRBD2 (6 bases). Trimming removed 1 base at V and 1 base at J, with 11 bases between. Germline V gene lookup returns CDR1 SGHRS and CDR2 YFSETQ. This CDR3 comprises 16 residues. The CDR3 nucleotides are TGCGCCAGCAGCTTGTTTCACGGGGGGAACACCGGGGAGCTGTTTTTT. Translation: CASSLFHGGNTGELFF. The whole variable domain, remainder taken from reference TRBV5-1 and TRBJ2-2, is KAGVTQTPRYLIKTRGQQVTLSCSPISGHRSVSWYQQTPGQGLQFLFEYFSETQRNKGNFPGRFSGRQFSNSRSEMNVSTLELGDSALYLCASSLFHGGNTGELFFGEGSRLTVL.

V is TRBV19 and J is TRBJ2-7; 10 bases are a match to TRBD2. V was pared by 4 bases and J by 4 bases, with 7 bases of the junction left unmatched. The germline CDR1 and CDR2 sequences are LNHDA and SQIVND (reference sequence). This CDR3 is 15 amino acids long. CDR3 nucleotide sequence: TGTGCCAGTAGTACCCTAGCGGGAGACCCGTACGAGCAGTACTTC. It specifies CASSTLAGDPYEQYF.